One sample yielded the 11 T cell receptor beta chains listed below, sequenced in a study of T cell clonotyping in hematopoietic cell transplantation (dated by TCRdb to about 2021). Explained via the paper, the time point label denotes: recipient sample about 28 days before transplant, after cytoreduction. Library preparation was by the immunoSEQ multiplex PCR assay. Here the immuneACCESS table is served through TCRdb, limited to in-frame sequences with V and J called. Missing clones are a known gap in these copies; in checked studies unresolved V genes cover under half, and the rest lacks a known reason. This sample comprises some 45,000 clones, around 80% of them detected only once. The leading ten clones occupy over 4% of the sample. Sample: peripheral blood mononuclear cells, taken before stem cell transplant. The receptors shown here come from a man in his 60s with myelodysplastic syndrome. Some clones in this sample may be carry-over from other donors' samples.

The chain is built from TRBV4-3 and TRBJ1-2, with D perhaps matching TRBD1 (5 bases). Trimming cost V 1 base and J 2 bases, with 14 bases left between them. Looked up from germline, CDR1 is LGHNA and CDR2 is YSLEER. The CDR3 is 16 amino acids. The CDR3 spells CASSQGAAGTNYGYTF. Written as DNA, the CDR3 is TGCGCCAGCAGCCAAGGGGCGGCCGGGACCAACTATGGCTACACCTTC.

V is TRBV13 and J is TRBJ2-2, with D unresolved. In germline, CDR1 is PRHDT, CDR2 FYEKMQ (reference sequence). This CDR3 is built from 18 residues. Between the trimmed V and J ends, which lost 10 bases and 1 base, there was a span of 25 bases. The CDR3 spells CATTGLFPPRLNTGELFF. DNA of the CDR3: TGTGCCACCACGGGCCTCTTCCCTCCTCGGCTGAACACCGGGGAGCTGTTTTTT.

This rearrangement joins TRBV25-1 to TRBJ2-3, with no clear D. V gave up 6 bases and J gave up 6 bases, with 7 bases separating them. There are 11 residues in the CDR3. CDR1 and CDR2 (germline): MGHDK, SYGVNS. CDR3 nucleotide sequence: TGTGCCAGCAGCGTTTTGGATACGCAGTATTTT. It is translated as CASSVLDTQYF.

The rearrangement uses TRBV7-9 and TRBJ1-2; weak D call: TRBD1 (6 bases). Trimming removed 4 bases from V and 8 bases from J, with 17 bases in between. This CDR3 comprises 14 residues. Germline assignment: CDR1 SEHNR and CDR2 FQNEAQ (reference sequence). The DNA for the CDR3 is TGTGCCAGCAGCTCTGAATCCAGGGGAAGGGGCTACACCTTC. Amino acids: CASSSESRGRGYTF.

The CDR3 DNA reads as TGTGCCAGCAGTGGACAATTCTCCTACGAGCAGTACTTC. The encoded protein is CASSGQFSYEQYF. The chain carries TRBV25-1 and TRBJ2-7; no definite D call. The CDR3 runs 13 residues. Trimming pared 4 bases from V and 0 bases from J, leaving 7 bases between. Germline V gene sequence: CDR1 MGHDK, CDR2 SYGVNS.

CDR3 sequence (DNA): TGTGCCAGCAAGAGCGACCCCTACACCGGGGAGCTGTTTTTT. It encodes CASKSDPYTGELFF. The chain uses TRBV7-2 and TRBJ2-2, with D unclear. V was clipped by 7 bases and J by 3 bases, with 12 bases between them. Germline V gene sequence: CDR1 SGHTA, CDR2 FQGNSA. The CDR3 length is 14 residues.

The V and J genes are TRBV5-6 and TRBJ1-6; D remains unclear. The V end was cut by 1 base, the J end by 5 bases, with 13 bases between. This CDR3 region has 16 residues. The germline V gene has CDR1 SGHDT and CDR2 YYEEEE. For the CDR3, the DNA is TGTGCCAGCAGCTTGTATGTTTCGGCAGATAATTCACCCCTCCACTTT. Translating it yields CASSLYVSADNSPLHF. The whole variable domain, filled in from reference TRBV5-6 and TRBJ1-6, reads DAGVTQSPTHLIKTRGQQVTLRCSPKSGHDTVSWYQQALGQGPQFIFQYYEEEERQRGNFPDRFSGHQFPNYSSELNVNALLLGDSALYLCASSLYVSADNSPLHFGNGTRLTVT.

The chain recombines TRBV30 with TRBJ2-3; tentative D call: TRBD1 (5 bases). The germline CDR1 and CDR2 sequences are GTSNPN and SVGIG (reference sequence). Trimming cost V 2 bases and J 3 bases, with 9 bases left between them. CDR3 length: 13 residues. The CDR3 loop reads CAWSLGVTDTQYF. CDR3 nucleotide sequence: TGTGCCTGGAGTCTAGGGGTTACAGATACGCAGTATTTT. Using reference TRBV30 and TRBJ2-3 for the parts outside the CDR3, the full variable domain is SQTIHQWPATLVQPVGSPLSLECTVEGTSNPNLYWYRQAAGRGLQLLFYSVGIGQISSEVPQNLSASRPQDRQFILSSKKLLLSDSGFYLCAWSLGVTDTQYFGPGTRLTVL.

The rearrangement joins TRBV4-3 to TRBJ2-7; 7 positions match TRBD1. J lost 3 bases, V lost 5 bases, and 4 bases had no gene match. This CDR3 has 13 amino acids. Germline V gene lookup returns CDR1 LGHNA and CDR2 YSLEER. CDR3 DNA: TGCGCCAGCAGCACCCGACAGGGCTACGAGCAGTACTTC. Amino acid sequence: CASSTRQGYEQYF.

This clone was found a few times. The rearrangement uses TRBV27 and TRBJ1-1, with D unresolved. The CDR3 is 13 amino acids. Germline V gene data show CDR1 as MNHEY and CDR2 as SMNVEV (reference sequence). Trimming took off 2 bases at V and 1 base at J, with 5 bases between the two ends. The CDR3 region is CASSLTRNTEAFF. CDR3 nucleotide sequence: TGTGCCAGCAGTTTAACCAGGAACACTGAAGCTTTCTTT.

As to this clone: Other nucleotide sequences in the sample specify the same CDR3. The J gene is TRBJ2-5, the V gene TRBV25-1, with a weak D call TRBD1 (6 bases). The germline CDR1 and CDR2 sequences are MGHDK and SYGVNS. This CDR3 contains 14 residues. The V gene lost 2 bases and the J gene lost 2 bases, with 9 bases spanning the gap. The CDR3 is CASSEPGQQETQYF. CDR3 DNA: TGTGCCAGCAGTGAACCCGGACAGCAAGAGACCCAGTACTTC.